This T cell receptor (beta chain) comes out of a study of blood T cell repertoires in COVID-19. Study background: Italy, Spain and the United States were the sources of the convalescent and acute COVID-19 samples. T cells, B-cell-depleted T cells, or PBMCs provided the cDNA or gDNA that served as material.

The germline V gene encodes CDR1 SGHRS and CDR2 YFSETQ. J gave up 6 bases and V 4 bases, and 9 bases lay outside the gene matches. The CDR3 length is 14 residues. Original processing notes: Cell counts per sample came from amplifying reference gene primers. Libraries were prepared by immunoSEQ multiplex PCR; TCRdb keeps only in-frame clonotypes and omits some of them. D and trimming were read from the DNA, whereas the V and J calls and clone size are those reported in that table. The sample gives 150,000 to 200,000 clones, approximately 90% of which show up once; roughly 25% is in the top ten. The specimen was peripheral blood. The TCR originated in a man between 60 and 70 years old with acute or convalescent COVID-19. This chain joins TRBV5-1 and TRBJ1-1; 7 bases are a match to TRBD1. The CDR3 loop reads CASSLTRDSSEAFF. For the CDR3, the DNA is TGCGCCAGCAGCCTCACCAGGGACAGCTCTGAAGCTTTCTTT.